This is a list of T cell receptor beta chains from one sample in a study of shared clonotypes between healthy human individuals. Sequencing used immunoSEQ multiplex PCR; TCRdb keeps in-frame clones, though not all of them. The repertoire includes about 1.9 million clones, about 94% of them detected once, and about 1.6% sits in the top ten. The material sequenced was naive CD8+ T cells from PBMCs. The receptors derive from a man younger than 35 in good health. Some clones in this sample may be carry-over from other donors' samples. The CDR3 runs from the conserved cysteine through the conserved F or W. Each record gives: D gene, clone size, V gene, J gene, CDR3 protein, CDR3 DNA. D genes are given only for firm matches. Not all rows give a size; the values are once, few, many and, for expanded clones, a class.

>TRBD2|NA|TRBV10-2|TRBJ2-1
CASTGTTGLQFF
TGCGCCAGTACCGGGACTACCGGCCTCCAGTTCTTC
>NA|NA|TRBV28|TRBJ1-1
CASSRGYGRSEAFF
TGTGCCAGCAGTCGAGGTTACGGCAGGTCTGAAGCTTTCTTT
>NA|NA|TRBV7-3|TRBJ1-3
CASSLLLGDTIYF
TGTGCCAGCAGCTTGTTACTTGGGGACACCATATATTTT
>TRBD2|NA|TRBV5-4|TRBJ2-5
CASSLGPGLTKETQYF
TGTGCCAGCAGCTTGGGTCCGGGACTAACTAAAGAGACCCAGTACTTC
>TRBD1|once|TRBV28|TRBJ2-7
CASSPTGWDEQYF
TGTGCCAGCAGCCCGACAGGGTGGGACGAGCAGTACTTC
>NA|NA|TRBV27|TRBJ2-7
CASSPTFPPYEQYF
TGTGCCAGCAGTCCGACCTTCCCACCCTACGAGCAGTACTTC
>NA|once|TRBV9|TRBJ2-7
CASSVKGWGEQYF
TGTGCCAGCAGCGTTAAGGGGTGGGGCGAGCAGTACTTC
>NA|NA|TRBV27|TRBJ2-1
CASSPGPRFGYNEQFF
TGTGCCAGCAGTCCCGGACCGCGCTTCGGTTACAATGAGCAGTTCTTC
>NA|NA|TRBV7-9|TRBJ2-7
CASSSTHQGWEQYF
TGTGCCAGCAGCTCCACACACCAGGGCTGGGAGCAGTACTTC
>NA|NA|TRBV5-8|TRBJ2-5
CASSRAGGRAETQYF
TGTGCCAGCAGCCGGGCCGGGGGGCGCGCAGAGACCCAGTACTTC
>NA|NA|TRBV28|TRBJ2-7
CASSYARQVPTRQYF
TGTGCCAGCAGTTACGCGCGACAGGTACCTACGAGGCAGTACTTC
>TRBD1|NA|TRBV11-2|TRBJ2-7
CASSSRTGGIGEQYF
TGTGCCAGCAGCTCAAGGACAGGGGGAATCGGCGAGCAGTACTTC
>TRBD1|NA|TRBV28|TRBJ2-7
CASSFRQDRRQEQYF
TGTGCCAGCAGTTTTAGACAGGACAGGCGGCAAGAGCAGTACTTC
>NA|NA|TRBV28|TRBJ1-1
CASSWVRNTEAFF
TGTGCCAGCAGCTGGGTCCGGAACACTGAAGCTTTCTTT
>NA|NA|TRBV29-1|TRBJ1-2
CSVLTGGPNYGYTF
TGCAGCGTTCTCACAGGAGGGCCTAACTATGGCTACACCTTC
>NA|NA|TRBV28|TRBJ1-1
CASTAGEANTEAFF
TGTGCCAGCACCGCGGGGGAGGCGAACACTGAAGCTTTCTTT
>NA|NA|TRBV10-3|TRBJ2-3
CAISESQGLTDTQYF
TGTGCCATCAGTGAGTCGCAGGGGCTCACAGATACGCAGTATTTT
>NA|NA|TRBV30|TRBJ1-6
CAWNQQGSPLHF
TGTGCCTGGAACCAACAGGGTTCACCCCTCCACTTT
>NA|NA|TRBV6-5|TRBJ2-3
CASSPLRALMDTQYF
TGTGCCAGCAGTCCCCTCCGGGCCCTAATGGATACGCAGTATTTT
>TRBD1|NA|TRBV27|TRBJ1-1
CASSARGPTEAFF
TGTGCCAGCAGTGCCAGGGGGCCCACTGAAGCTTTCTTT
>NA|few|TRBV9|TRBJ1-1
CASSAAGSRNTEAFF
TGTGCCAGCAGCGCAGCAGGGAGTAGGAACACTGAAGCTTTCTTT
>NA|NA|TRBV11-3|TRBJ2-2
CASSLEGLGRELFF
TGTGCCAGCAGCTTAGAGGGGCTGGGGAGGGAGCTGTTTTTT
>NA|NA|TRBV5-4|TRBJ1-1
CASSLLQGGIDTEAFF
TGTGCCAGCAGCTTGCTTCAGGGTGGGATCGACACTGAAGCTTTCTTT
>NA|few|TRBV10-3|TRBJ1-2
CASLEDSPNYGYTF
TGTGCCAGTCTTGAGGACAGCCCTAACTATGGCTACACCTTC
>NA|once|TRBV10-3|TRBJ2-1
CAISDSPPGSYNEQFF
TGTGCCATCAGTGATTCCCCCCCGGGCTCCTACAATGAGCAGTTCTTC
>NA|NA|TRBV7-3|TRBJ2-2
CASSLVRQGNTGELFF
TGTGCCAGCAGCTTAGTAAGGCAGGGTAACACCGGGGAGCTGTTTTTT
>TRBD1|NA|TRBV10-3|TRBJ2-7
CAISESTGGIYEQYF
TGTGCCATCAGTGAGTCGACAGGGGGTATCTACGAGCAGTACTTC
>NA|once|TRBV7-9|TRBJ2-3
CASSLGPDTQYF
TGTGCCAGCAGCTTAGGGCCAGATACGCAGTATTTT